This TCR beta chain comes out of a study of blood T cell repertoires in COVID-19. In the study's own analysis: The assay estimated nucleated cells by amplifying reference gene primers. The table came from immunoSEQ multiplex PCR; TCRdb's copy has only in-frame clones and leaves some out. V and J calls and clone size come straight from that table; D and trimming were deduced from the DNA. In the table there are 270,000 or so clones, approximately 83% of which are singletons. The CDR3 extends over 14 amino acids. The V segment lost 4 bases and the J segment 9 bases; nucleotides outside the gene matches: 11. Germline V gives CDR1 SGHDT, CDR2 YYEEEE.

The chain links TRBV5-6 to TRBJ2-7; 9 bases align to TRBD2. This TCR came from a human donor in a cohort sampled during active COVID-19. Sequenced input: peripheral blood. The CDR3 sequence is CASSPYWTSEGQYF. The CDR3 nucleotides are TGTGCCAGCAGCCCTTACTGGACTAGCGAAGGGCAGTACTTC.